Below, 25 T cell receptor beta chains from the same sample are listed, as sequenced in a study of T cell repertoires in cytomegalovirus infection. Their recognized antigens are unknown. In TCRdb, the reads were re-called with MiXCR into one record per CDR3 protein. The table lists around 900,000 distinct CDR3 sequences, 30% to 40% of them singletons, with around 15% in the top ten. The sample was cultured CD8+ T cells from PBMCs, taken from culture after CMV antigen stimulation. These receptor sequences come from a human donor in good health (CMV status not recorded). Some clones in this sample may be carry-over from other donors' samples.

Regarding this clonotype: This may come from a read error, since a much larger clone is one base off. The chain has TRBV7-9 and TRBJ2-7; no definite D call. The CDR3 runs to 13 residues. In germline, CDR1 is SEHNR, CDR2 FQNEAQ (reference sequence). V gave up 5 bases and J gave up 0 bases, with 8 bases separating them. The CDR3 nucleotides read TGTGCCAGCAGCCCGGCGACCTCCTACGAGCAGTACTTC. Translating it yields CASSPATSYEQYF.

A note on this clonotype: This may arise from a read error, as a much more abundant clone is one base away. This chain joins TRBV12-3 or TRBV12-4 and TRBJ2-3; D could derive from TRBD1 or TRBD2 (5 bases each). The CDR3 totals 16 residues. Written as DNA, the CDR3 is TGTGCCAGCAGCCCCGGGGAGTCCTTATACACAGGTACGCAGTATTTT. Translated: CASSPGESLYTGTQYF.

The gene calls are TRBV29-1 and TRBJ1-1, with 11 bases that match TRBD1. The CDR3 contains 13 residues. Germline V gene sequence: CDR1 SQVTM, CDR2 ANQGSEA. V lost 5 bases to trimming and J lost 8 bases; unmatched junction nucleotides: 7. CDR3 amino acids: CSVFSGQGAEAFF. In DNA, the CDR3 is TGCAGCGTTTTTTCTGGACAGGGGGCCGAAGCTTTCTTT.

Only a few counts were recorded for this clonotype. The CDR3 loop is CASSFGGADETQYF. CDR3 sequence (DNA): TGTGCCAGCAGCTTTGGGGGGGCTGATGAGACCCAGTACTTC. The chain is built from TRBV7-9 and TRBJ2-5, with D tentatively TRBD2 (7 bases). Trimming removed 3 bases from V and 5 bases from J, with 13 bases in between. The CDR3 length is 14 residues. Germline values: CDR1 SEHNR, CDR2 FQNEAQ (reference sequence).

This clonotype showed up just a few times. The V call is TRBV5-5, the J call TRBJ1-2; 9 bases fit TRBD1. Germline loops: CDR1 SGHKS, CDR2 YYEKEE (reference sequence). Trimming removed 4 bases from V and 6 bases from J; junction bases left unmatched: 7. CDR3 length: 14 residues. CDR3 residues: CASSRDRVNDGYTF. DNA for the CDR3: TGTGCCAGCAGCCGGGACAGGGTAAACGATGGCTACACCTTC.

The chain carries TRBV7-4 and TRBJ2-5; weak D call: TRBD2 (6 bases). Germline V gene data show CDR1 as SGHVT and CDR2 as SQSDAQ. The CDR3 covers 15 residues. V dropped 8 bases and J dropped 5 bases, with 21 bases sitting between them. The CDR3 coding sequence is TGTGCCAGCGCCCAATACTGGAGGGGTTGGGAGACCCAGTACTTC. It translates to CASAQYWRGWETQYF.

This clonotype was seen a handful of times. The J gene is TRBJ1-1, the V gene TRBV15; the D is unclear. CDR1 and CDR2 from the germline V gene are LNHNV and YYDKDF (reference sequence). The CDR3 contains 13 residues. Deletions cut 3 bases from V and 7 bases from J, with 12 bases between. CDR3 bases: TGTGCCACCAGCAGCAGGCTATCGAATGAAGCTTTCTTT. Protein: CATSSRLSNEAFF.

The chain has TRBV7-9 and TRBJ1-1; 8 positions agree with TRBD1. After removal of 2 bases from V and 1 base from J, the junction contained 12 bases not matched to a gene. Germline assignment: CDR1 SEHNR and CDR2 FQNEAQ (reference sequence). The CDR3 contains 18 residues. CDR3 region: CASSLYPARTGSNTEAFF. DNA for the CDR3: TGTGCCAGCAGCTTATACCCCGCCCGGACAGGGTCGAACACTGAAGCTTTCTTT.

CDR3 sequence (DNA): TGTGCCAGCAGTAGAGGCGGACAGGCGAACACCGGGGAGCTGTTTTTT. It yields the protein CASSRGGQANTGELFF. This chain connects TRBV12-3 or TRBV12-4 to TRBJ2-2, with TRBD1 matching over 7 bases. V was pared by 5 bases and J by 0 bases, with 6 bases of the junction left unmatched. This CDR3 comprises 16 residues.

The CDR3 loop is CASSWDGPYNEQFF. In DNA, the CDR3 is TGTGCCAGTAGCTGGGACGGTCCCTACAATGAGCAGTTCTTC. V is TRBV19 and J is TRBJ2-1; perhaps D is TRBD1 or TRBD2 (5 bases each). This CDR3 spans 14 amino acids. Germline assignment: CDR1 LNHDA and CDR2 SQIVND (reference sequence). The germline V and J ends were trimmed by 6 bases and 2 bases, with 11 bases remaining between them.

The chain combines TRBV6-5 with TRBJ2-7; the D call may be TRBD1 or TRBD2 (5 bases each). The CDR3 is made up of 14 amino acids. Trimming shortened V by 2 bases and J by 3 bases, and 11 bases separated the two germline ends. Germline CDR1 reads MNHEY; CDR2 reads SVGAGI. The CDR3 DNA reads TGTGCCAGCAGTTACGGGGACGGAAGCTACGAGCAGTACTTC. It codes for CASSYGDGSYEQYF.

The V call is TRBV4-2, the J call TRBJ2-5; 9 bases map to TRBD1. Germline loops: CDR1 LGHNA, CDR2 YNFKEQ. The CDR3 is made up of 16 amino acids. J lost 5 bases, V lost 4 bases, and 11 bases had no gene match. CDR3 residues: CASSPYGQGIGETQYF. The CDR3 DNA follows: TGTGCCAGCAGCCCGTACGGACAGGGGATCGGCGAGACCCAGTACTTC.

The chain couples TRBV3-1 to TRBJ1-1, with a weak D call TRBD1 (6 bases). V was pared by 3 bases and J by 1 base, with 15 bases between. In germline, CDR1 is LGHDT, CDR2 YNNKEL (reference sequence). This CDR3 has 16 amino acids. The CDR3 is CASSHEERGRNTEAFF. Written as DNA, the CDR3 is TGTGCCAGCAGCCACGAAGAAAGGGGGAGGAACACTGAAGCTTTCTTT.

In this sample, this clonotype turned up many times. The chain uses TRBV7-6 and TRBJ2-3; 9 nucleotides match TRBD2. This CDR3 has 19 residues. V lost 1 base, J lost 5 bases, and 16 bases stayed unmatched. Per germline, CDR1 SGHVS and CDR2 FNYEAQ. The CDR3 spells CASSLGLSRGGLQEDTQYF. In DNA form, the CDR3 reads TGTGCCAGCAGCTTAGGGTTGTCGCGGGGGGGCCTCCAAGAAGATACGCAGTATTTT.

As to this clonotype: A read error may be the cause here, since a much bigger clone is one base away. The chain has TRBV7-3 and TRBJ2-5, with 7 positions matching TRBD1. V lost 5 bases, J lost 4 bases, and 7 bases stayed unmatched. Germline V gives CDR1 SGHTA, CDR2 FQGTGA. This CDR3 is built from 14 residues. The CDR3 is CASSGTGVGETQYF. The CDR3 DNA is TGTGCCAGCAGCGGAACAGGGGTCGGAGAGACCCAGTACTTC.

This clonotype was detected ten times or more. The J gene is TRBJ2-5, the V gene TRBV7-2; the D is unclear. V was cut by 3 bases and J by 4 bases, with 12 bases left in between. The germline V gene has CDR1 SGHTA and CDR2 FQGNSA. The CDR3 has 14 amino acids. The CDR3 nucleotides read TGTGCCAGCAGCTTCCGACTTCCTCGAGAGACCCAGTACTTC. It translates to CASSFRLPRETQYF.

V usage is TRBV20-1 and J usage is TRBJ1-1; no firm D call. Trimming cost V 1 base and J 4 bases, with 10 bases left between them. The CDR3 sequence is 13 residues long. Per the germline V gene, CDR1 is DFQATT and CDR2 is SNEGSKA (reference sequence). DNA of the CDR3: TGCAGTGCTAGAGGGTTACCGGGCACTGAAGCTTTCTTT. It codes for CSARGLPGTEAFF.

The chain recombines TRBV19 with TRBJ2-7; 7 positions match TRBD1. Trimming at V came to 5 bases and at J to 2 bases, leaving 6 bases not matched to a gene. Per germline, CDR1 LNHDA and CDR2 SQIVND (reference sequence). The CDR3 consists of 14 residues. The CDR3: CASSFSGQTYEQYF. DNA for the CDR3: TGTGCCAGTAGTTTTTCGGGACAGACCTACGAGCAGTACTTC.

The CDR3: CASSLSGVLDEAFF. As DNA, the CDR3 is TGTGCCAGCAGCCTTTCGGGGGTGTTGGATGAAGCTTTCTTT. J is TRBJ1-1 and V is TRBV5-8, with TRBD1 as a possible D gene (5 bases). This CDR3 is 14 amino acids long. Deletions cut 4 bases from V and 7 bases from J, with 17 bases between. Germline values: CDR1 SGHTS, CDR2 YDEGEE.

In regard to this clonotype: The junction differs from germline at one of its ends, possibly a read error. The V call is TRBV6-6, the J call TRBJ2-3, with a possible D match to TRBD1 (6 bases). The CDR3 contains 14 residues. Germline V gene lookup returns CDR1 MNHNY and CDR2 SVGAGI (reference sequence). The CDR3 sequence is CGSSYSTGTDTQYF. The DNA for the CDR3 is TGTGGCAGCAGTTACTCTACAGGGACGGATACGCAGTATTTT.

The genes are TRBV2 and TRBJ2-5, with 7 bases matching TRBD1. Germline lookup yields CDR1 SNHLY and CDR2 FYNNEI. The CDR3 is made up of 15 amino acids. Trimming removed 4 bases from V and 2 bases from J; junction bases left unmatched: 7. The CDR3 is CASSGDRENQETQYF. The CDR3, as DNA: TGTGCCAGCAGTGGCGACAGGGAGAATCAAGAGACCCAGTACTTC.

This chain's CDR3 is CASSPLGVYGYTF. The CDR3 DNA reads as TGTGCCAGCAGCCCCTTGGGGGTGTATGGCTACACCTTC. V is TRBV7-3 and J is TRBJ1-2; D may be TRBD1 (5 bases). CDR1 is SGHTA, CDR2 FQGTGA, per germline. The CDR3 is 13 residues long. Trimming pared 5 bases from V and 5 bases from J, leaving 12 bases between.

This clonotype was counted a few times. The chain joins TRBV19 to TRBJ1-1, with 7 positions matching TRBD1. Per the germline V gene, CDR1 is LNHDA and CDR2 is SQIVND (reference sequence). The J segment lost 1 base and the V segment lost 1 base, leaving 6 bases of the junction unmatched. The CDR3 length is 16 residues. This chain's CDR3 is CASSIGLTGSNTEAFF. CDR3 coding DNA: TGTGCCAGTAGTATAGGACTGACAGGGTCGAACACTGAAGCTTTCTTT. The full variable domain, completed using reference TRBV19 and TRBJ1-1, is DGGITQSPKYLFRKEGQNVTLSCEQNLNHDAMYWYRQDPGQGLRLIYYSQIVNDFQKGDIAEGYSVSREKKESFPLTVTSAQKNPTAFYLCASSIGLTGSNTEAFFGQGTRLTVV.

This clonotype turned up a few times. This chain uses TRBV10-3 with TRBJ2-7, with 7 bases identical to TRBD1. The CDR3 runs 13 residues. V lost 3 bases to trimming and J lost 5 bases; unmatched junction nucleotides: 4. Per germline, CDR1 ENHRY and CDR2 SYGVKD. The CDR3 nucleotides read TGTGCCATCAGTGATGACGACAGGGACGAGCAGTACGTC. This codes for CAISDDDRDEQYV.

The V call is TRBV20-1, the J call TRBJ2-7; 8 bases map to TRBD1. The V gene's germline CDR1 is DFQATT and CDR2 SNEGSKA (reference sequence). The V gene end was trimmed by 3 bases and the J gene end by 1 base; junction bases not matched to a gene: 2. The CDR3 runs 13 residues. The CDR3 region has the DNA TGCAGTGCTAGCCGACAGGGGTCCTACGAGCAGTACTTC. Encoded protein: CSASRQGSYEQYF.